A single sample gave rise to the 16 T cell receptor beta chains below, sequenced in a study of early T cells in non-severe SARS-CoV-2 infection. One entry per CDR3 protein, called by TCRdb with MiXCR from the 5' RACE reads. Of around 94,000 distinct CDR3 sequences listed, about an eighth were seen once; the top ten hold about 6%. The sequenced material came from whole blood. The receptor set was obtained from an adult who was a healthcare worker with PCR-confirmed SARS-CoV-2 infection or an uninfected control (not recorded which).

V is TRBV7-7 and J is TRBJ2-2; D remains ambiguous. The germline V and J ends were trimmed by 1 base and 5 bases, with 5 bases remaining between them. Per the germline V gene, CDR1 is SSHAT and CDR2 is FNYEAQ (reference sequence). The length of the CDR3 is 13 residues. The CDR3 protein is CASSLDSTGELFF. In DNA form, the CDR3 reads TGTGCCAGCAGCTTAGATTCTACCGGGGAGCTGTTTTTT.

This chain uses TRBV5-1 with TRBJ2-3; no firm D call. CDR1 is SGHRS, CDR2 YFSETQ, per germline. The CDR3 extends over 14 amino acids. Trimming pared 1 base from V and 2 bases from J, leaving 8 bases between. CDR3 nucleotide sequence: TGCGCCAGCAGCTTGACCCCGTACACAGATACGCAGTATTTT. Translated: CASSLTPYTDTQYF.

This clonotype was found a few times. The rearrangement uses TRBV20-1 and TRBJ1-2; perhaps TRBD1 as D (5 bases). This CDR3 has 8 amino acids. Germline CDR1 is DFQATT and CDR2 is SNEGSKA (reference sequence). Trimming took 7 bases from V and 12 from J, leaving 9 bases between them. The CDR3 DNA is TGCAGTGTGGGACTGAACACCTTC. Protein product: CSVGLNTF.

This clonotype was seen only a few times. This chain joins TRBV5-4 and TRBJ2-1, with TRBD2 matching 9 bases. CDR3 length: 14 residues. The V segment lost 5 bases and the J segment 8 bases; nucleotides outside the gene matches: 8. CDR1 is SGHNT and CDR2 is YYREEE in the germline V gene (reference sequence). The CDR3 DNA reads as TGTGCCAGCAGGTTAGCGGGAGAGGGAGATGAGCAGTTCTTC. It codes for CASRLAGEGDEQFF.

The chain uses TRBV10-2 and TRBJ2-3; D may match TRBD1 or TRBD2 (5 bases each). Trimming cost V 3 bases and J 2 bases, with 9 bases left between them. CDR1 and CDR2 (germline): WSHSY, SAAADI. This CDR3 region has 14 residues. The CDR3 coding sequence is TGCGCCAGCAGTGAAGTCGGGGCCACAGATACGCAGTATTTT. Its protein product is CASSEVGATDTQYF.

V and J are TRBV10-3 and TRBJ2-1; TRBD2 might be the D (5 bases). There are 13 residues in the CDR3. CDR1 is ENHRY and CDR2 is SYGVKD in the germline V gene. V was pared by 0 bases and J by 7 bases, with 7 bases between. The CDR3 here is CAISESEANEQFF. The CDR3 nucleotides are TGTGCCATCAGTGAGTCGGAGGCGAATGAGCAGTTCTTC.

This clonotype was picked up many times. CDR3 sequence: CATTSGVGLGTDTQYF. CDR3 bases: TGTGCCACCACTAGCGGAGTGGGCCTCGGGACAGATACGCAGTATTTT. The chain uses TRBV28 and TRBJ2-3; 8 bases fit TRBD2. Germline V gene sequence: CDR1 MDHEN, CDR2 SYDVKM. Trimming at V came to 10 bases and at J to 3 bases, leaving 15 bases not matched to a gene. This CDR3 contains 16 residues.

This clonotype was seen many times. The CDR3 DNA is TGTGCCAGCAGCCCCAGCCCGTCTTTCTACGAGCAGTACTTC. Its protein is CASSPSPSFYEQYF. The chain carries TRBV7-9 and TRBJ2-7, with unresolved D. CDR1 is SEHNR, CDR2 FQNEAQ, per germline (reference sequence). The CDR3 runs 14 residues. Trimming shortened V by 5 bases and J by 3 bases, and 14 bases separated the two germline ends.

The chain is built from TRBV20-1 and TRBJ2-7; 9 positions match TRBD2. CDR1 is DFQATT and CDR2 is SNEGSKA in the germline V gene (reference sequence). Germline trimming cut 4 bases from V and 4 bases from J; bases unmatched to any gene: 8. CDR3 length: 14 residues. CDR3 amino acids: CSATQAGGIYEQYF. Written as DNA, the CDR3 is TGCAGTGCTACCCAGGCGGGGGGGATTTACGAGCAGTACTTC.

V and J are TRBV10-3 and TRBJ2-5; 8 positions agree with TRBD1. Looked up from germline, CDR1 is ENHRY and CDR2 is SYGVKD. The CDR3 is 12 amino acids. J was trimmed by 3 bases and V by 9 bases; bases with no gene match: 3. DNA of the CDR3: TGTGCCATGGGGACAGGTGAAGAGACCCAGTACTTC. It is translated as CAMGTGEETQYF.

This clonotype was detected many times. The chain carries TRBV20-1 and TRBJ2-7; D gene uncertain. From germline, CDR1 is DFQATT and CDR2 SNEGSKA (reference sequence). CDR3 length equals 14 residues. Trimming took off 3 bases at V and 0 bases at J, with 12 bases between the two ends. CDR3 coding DNA: TGCAGTGCTAGGTGGCTTTCAACCTCCTACGAGCAGTACTTC. Its protein is CSARWLSTSYEQYF.

This clonotype was counted at least ten times. The chain has TRBV29-1 and TRBJ2-1; 9 positions agree with TRBD2. Looked up from germline, CDR1 is SQVTM and CDR2 is ANQGSEA. With V trimmed by 7 bases and J by 6 bases, 10 bases remained unmatched. This CDR3 has 14 amino acids. In DNA, the CDR3 is TGCAGCGGTGGGCCGGAGACTAGCGGCAATGAGCAGTTCTTC. It encodes CSGGPETSGNEQFF.

This clonotype occurred a few times. The rearrangement joins TRBV20-1 to TRBJ1-4; unclear D gene. Germline lookup yields CDR1 DFQATT and CDR2 SNEGSKA (reference sequence). There are 13 residues in the CDR3. V lost 5 bases and J 10 bases, leaving 17 bases between the germline ends. CDR3 amino acids: CSAPPIAGLKLFF. CDR3 coding DNA: TGCAGTGCTCCCCCCATCGCAGGCTTAAAACTGTTTTTT.

This clonotype was seen ten or more times. This chain uses TRBV9 with TRBJ2-1; 8 bases align to TRBD2. CDR1 and CDR2 from the germline V gene are SGDLS and YYNGEE. V was pared by 2 bases and J by 0 bases, with 4 bases of the junction left unmatched. This CDR3 comprises 16 residues. This chain's CDR3 is CASSVVAGSSYNEQFF. CDR3 nucleotides: TGTGCCAGCAGCGTTGTAGCGGGAAGCTCCTACAATGAGCAGTTCTTC. The full variable domain, completed using reference TRBV9 and TRBJ2-1, is DSGVTQTPKHLITATGQRVTLRCSPRSGDLSVYWYQQSLDQGLQFLIQYYNGEERAKGNILERFSAQQFPDLHSELNLSSLELGDSALYFCASSVVAGSSYNEQFFGPGTRLTVL.

V gene TRBV7-2 combines with J gene TRBJ2-7, with TRBD2 matching over 10 bases. Looked up from germline, CDR1 is SGHTA and CDR2 is FQGNSA. V gave up 0 bases and J gave up 3 bases; unmatched junction bases: 8. The CDR3 has 17 amino acids. The CDR3 DNA is TGTGCCAGCAGCTTAGCGCTCCGAGCGGGAGGGCACTACGAGCAGTACTTC. It encodes CASSLALRAGGHYEQYF.

This clonotype was seen ten or more times. The genes are TRBV18 and TRBJ2-3; 11 bases fit TRBD2. This CDR3 has 16 amino acids. CDR1 and CDR2 (germline): KGHSH, LQKENI. With V trimmed by 4 bases and J by 5 bases, 8 bases remained unmatched. In nucleotides, the CDR3 is TGTGCCAGCTCACGCGAACTAGCGGGAGTTGGAGATACGCAGTATTTT. It yields the protein CASSRELAGVGDTQYF.